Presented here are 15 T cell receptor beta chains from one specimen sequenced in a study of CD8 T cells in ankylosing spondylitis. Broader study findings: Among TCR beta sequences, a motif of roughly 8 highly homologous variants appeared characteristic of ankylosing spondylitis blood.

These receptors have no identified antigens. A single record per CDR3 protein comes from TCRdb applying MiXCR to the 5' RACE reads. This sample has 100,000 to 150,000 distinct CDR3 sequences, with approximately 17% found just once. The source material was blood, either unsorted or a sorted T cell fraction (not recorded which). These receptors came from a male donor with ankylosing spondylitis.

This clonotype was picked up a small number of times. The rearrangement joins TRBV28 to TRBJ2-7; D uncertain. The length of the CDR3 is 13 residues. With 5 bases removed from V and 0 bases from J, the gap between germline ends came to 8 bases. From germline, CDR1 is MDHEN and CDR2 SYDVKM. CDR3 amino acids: CASSGWNSYEQYF. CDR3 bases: TGTGCCAGCAGTGGGTGGAACTCCTACGAGCAGTACTTC. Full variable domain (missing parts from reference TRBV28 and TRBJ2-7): DVKVTQSSRYLVKRTGEKVFLECVQDMDHENMFWYRQDPGLGLRLIYFSYDVKMKEKGDIPEGYSVSREKKERFSLILESASTNQTSMYLCASSGWNSYEQYFGPGTRLTVT.

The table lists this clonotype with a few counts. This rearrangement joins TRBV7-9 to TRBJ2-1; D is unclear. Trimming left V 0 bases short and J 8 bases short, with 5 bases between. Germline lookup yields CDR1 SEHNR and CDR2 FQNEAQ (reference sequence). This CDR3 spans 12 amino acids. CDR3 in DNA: TGTGCCAGCAGCTTAGCGGCCTATGAGCAGTTCTTC. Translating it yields CASSLAAYEQFF.

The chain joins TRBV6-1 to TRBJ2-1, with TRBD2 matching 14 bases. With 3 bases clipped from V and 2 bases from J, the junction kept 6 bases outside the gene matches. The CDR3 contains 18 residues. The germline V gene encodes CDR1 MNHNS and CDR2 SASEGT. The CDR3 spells CASSEPGLAGVPYNEQFF. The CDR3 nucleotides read TGTGCCAGCAGTGAGCCGGGACTAGCGGGAGTCCCCTACAATGAGCAGTTCTTC.

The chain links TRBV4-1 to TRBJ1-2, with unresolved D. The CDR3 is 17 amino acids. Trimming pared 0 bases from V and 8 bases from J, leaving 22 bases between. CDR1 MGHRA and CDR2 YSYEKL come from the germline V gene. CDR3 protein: CASSQDLTWRRVIGYTF. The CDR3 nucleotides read TGCGCCAGCAGCCAAGATCTAACGTGGCGAAGGGTAATCGGCTACACCTTC.

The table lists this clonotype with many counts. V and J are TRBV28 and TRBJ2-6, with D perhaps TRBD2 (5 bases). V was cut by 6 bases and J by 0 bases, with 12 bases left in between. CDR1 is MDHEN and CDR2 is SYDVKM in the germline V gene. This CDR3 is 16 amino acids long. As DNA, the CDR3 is TGTGCCAGCAGGGTTAGCGAGAGCTCTGGGGCCAACGTCCTGACTTTC. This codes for CASRVSESSGANVLTF.

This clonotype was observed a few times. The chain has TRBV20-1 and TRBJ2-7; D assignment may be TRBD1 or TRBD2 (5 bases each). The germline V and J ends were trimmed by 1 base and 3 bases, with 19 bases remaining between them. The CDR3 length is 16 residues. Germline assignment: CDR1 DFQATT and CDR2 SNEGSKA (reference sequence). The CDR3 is CSARAASGTWSYEQYF. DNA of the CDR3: TGCAGTGCTAGAGCAGCGTCAGGGACGTGGAGCTACGAGCAGTACTTC.

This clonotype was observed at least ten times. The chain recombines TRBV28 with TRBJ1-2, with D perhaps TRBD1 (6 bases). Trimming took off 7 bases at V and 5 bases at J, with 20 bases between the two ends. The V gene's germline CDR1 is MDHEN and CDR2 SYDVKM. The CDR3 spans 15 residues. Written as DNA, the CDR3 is TGTGCCAGCAACCCTGGCCGAGGGGGGCAATATGGCTACACCTTC. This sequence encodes CASNPGRGGQYGYTF.

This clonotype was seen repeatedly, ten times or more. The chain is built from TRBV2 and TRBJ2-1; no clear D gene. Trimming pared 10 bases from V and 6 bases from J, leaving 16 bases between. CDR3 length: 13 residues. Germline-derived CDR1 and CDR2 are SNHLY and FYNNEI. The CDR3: CATPIGPTNEQFF. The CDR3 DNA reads TGTGCCACGCCCATAGGACCTACCAATGAGCAGTTCTTC.

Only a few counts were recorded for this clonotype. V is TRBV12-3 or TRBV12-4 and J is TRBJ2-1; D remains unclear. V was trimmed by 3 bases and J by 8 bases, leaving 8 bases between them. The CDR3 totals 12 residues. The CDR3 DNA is TGTGCCAGCAGTTTCTCGCCCCATGAGCAGTTCTTC. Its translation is CASSFSPHEQFF.

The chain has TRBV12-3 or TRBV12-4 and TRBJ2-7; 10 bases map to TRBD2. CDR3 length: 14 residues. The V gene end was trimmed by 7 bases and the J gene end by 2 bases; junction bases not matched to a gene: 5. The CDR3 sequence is CASNWTSGTYEQYF. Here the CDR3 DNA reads TGTGCCAGCAACTGGACTAGCGGCACCTACGAGCAGTACTTC.

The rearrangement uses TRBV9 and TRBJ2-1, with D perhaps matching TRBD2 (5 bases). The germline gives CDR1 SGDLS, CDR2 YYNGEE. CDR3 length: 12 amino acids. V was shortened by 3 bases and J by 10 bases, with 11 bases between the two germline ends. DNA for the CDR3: TGTGCCAGCAGCGCATGGTCGGGAGAGCAGTTCTTC. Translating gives CASSAWSGEQFF.

The CDR3 DNA reads TGTGCCAGCAGTGAGTTAGCGGGGAACACCGGGGAGCTGTTTTTT. Amino acids: CASSELAGNTGELFF. The chain recombines TRBV2 with TRBJ2-2, with 7 bases aligning to TRBD2. There are 15 residues in the CDR3. The germline V gene encodes CDR1 SNHLY and CDR2 FYNNEI. J lost 1 base, V lost 3 bases, and 2 bases had no gene match.

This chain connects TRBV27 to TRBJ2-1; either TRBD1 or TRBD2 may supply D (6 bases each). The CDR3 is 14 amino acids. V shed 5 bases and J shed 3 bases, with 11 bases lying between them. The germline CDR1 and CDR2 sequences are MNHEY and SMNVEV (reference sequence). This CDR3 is CASSRRGVYNEQFF. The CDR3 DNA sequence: TGTGCCAGCAGTAGGAGGGGGGTCTACAATGAGCAGTTCTTC.

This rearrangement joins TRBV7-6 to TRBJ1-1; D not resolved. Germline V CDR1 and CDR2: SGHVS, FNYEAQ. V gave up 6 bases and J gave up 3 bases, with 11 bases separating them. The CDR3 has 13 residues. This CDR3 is CASSYNRDTEAFF. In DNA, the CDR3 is TGTGCCAGCAGTTACAACAGAGACACTGAAGCTTTCTTT.

CDR3 coding DNA: TGTGCCAGCAGCCAATCGGAGGGTGGTACGCAGTATTTT. It encodes CASSQSEGGTQYF. The chain carries TRBV7-9 and TRBJ2-3; possible D gene TRBD2, 6 bases. The CDR3 sequence is 13 residues long. Trimming removed 5 bases from V and 8 bases from J, with 14 bases in between. The germline V gene encodes CDR1 SEHNR and CDR2 FQNEAQ (reference sequence).